This TCR beta chain was profiled in a study of beta chain features in type 1 diabetes. What was sequenced were expressed TCRB transcripts, since all of the isolated RNA had been reverse transcribed. The table came from immunoSEQ multiplex PCR; TCRdb's copy has only in-frame clones and leaves some out. The sample carries under 500,000 clones, 25% to 35% recorded once. The CDR3 loop spans 14 amino acids. V was cut by 0 bases and J by 0 bases, with 6 bases left in between. Germline V lookup: CDR1 SGDLS, CDR2 YYNGEE. The clonotype comes from a man aged 18 to 30 in good health. The V gene is TRBV9, the J gene TRBJ2-5; D remains unclear. Sequenced: naive CD4+ T cells from blood. In nucleotides, the CDR3 is TGTGCCAGCAGCGTAGGTAGCTACCAAGAGACCCAGTACTTC. Amino acids: CASSVGSYQETQYF.